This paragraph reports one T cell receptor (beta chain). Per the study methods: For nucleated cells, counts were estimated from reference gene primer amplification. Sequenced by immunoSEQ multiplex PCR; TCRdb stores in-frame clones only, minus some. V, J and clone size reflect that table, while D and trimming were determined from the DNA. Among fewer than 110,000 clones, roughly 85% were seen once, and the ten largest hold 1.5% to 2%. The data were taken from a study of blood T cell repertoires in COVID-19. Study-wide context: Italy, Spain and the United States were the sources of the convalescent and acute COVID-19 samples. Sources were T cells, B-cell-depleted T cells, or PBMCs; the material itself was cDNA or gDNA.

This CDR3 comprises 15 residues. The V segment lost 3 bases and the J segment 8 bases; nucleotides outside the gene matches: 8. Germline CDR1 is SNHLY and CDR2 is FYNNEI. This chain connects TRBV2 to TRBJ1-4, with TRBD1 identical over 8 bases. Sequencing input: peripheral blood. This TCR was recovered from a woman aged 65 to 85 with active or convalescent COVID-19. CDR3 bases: TGTGCCAGCAGTGAGAGGGAACAGGGGGAAGAAAAACTGTTTTTT. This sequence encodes CASSEREQGEEKLFF.